Reported below is one TCR beta chain. Its antigen is unidentified. The PCR contained 60 Vbeta and 13 Jbeta primers. Here immunoSEQ multiplex PCR was the method, and the copy in TCRdb shows in-frame clones only, minus some. The sample records around 220,000 clones, almost 80% being singletons. This sample stems from a study of cytomegalovirus exposure and HLA in healthy donors. Study background: A prior analysis found 117 million unique TCR beta sequences from 150 million to 200 million T cells. Study-wide points: Segments of the TCR beta V type were, in most cases, productive about 87% or about 30% of the time in an earlier analysis.

The sequence was obtained from a man between 18 and 29 years old in good health and CMV-seronegative. Source material: PBMCs.

CDR3 sequence: CASSLEGQGPYEQYF. Here the CDR3 DNA reads TGCGCCAGCAGCTTGGAAGGACAGGGTCCCTACGAGCAGTACTTC. V gene TRBV5-1 combines with J gene TRBJ2-7, with 8 bases matching TRBD1. Germline loops: CDR1 SGHRS, CDR2 YFSETQ. There are 15 residues in the CDR3. V dropped 0 bases and J dropped 2; count of bases not matched to a gene: 4.